Below are 16 T cell receptor beta chains sequenced from a single sample in a study of radiotherapy plus CTLA-4 blockade in lung cancer. Here immunoSEQ multiplex PCR was the method, and the copy in TCRdb shows in-frame clones only, minus some. Altogether 2,000 to 3,000 clones are present, around 77% being singletons, with the ten largest covering 20%. The specimen was tumor tissue, collected from a patient treated with radiotherapy plus ipilimumab. These receptor sequences come from a human donor with non-small cell lung cancer that progressed on radiotherapy plus ipilimumab.

The chain combines TRBV18 with TRBJ2-1; TRBD2 matches at 14 bases. J lost 9 bases, V lost 6 bases, and 7 bases had no gene match. Germline V gene sequence: CDR1 KGHSH, CDR2 LQKENI. This CDR3 is built from 15 residues. In DNA, the CDR3 is TGTGCCAGCTCCCCCGGACTAGCGGGGGGAAGTGAGCAGTTCTTC. It specifies CASSPGLAGGSEQFF.

This sequence joins TRBV12-1 and TRBJ1-5. TRBV12-1 is a recognized pseudogene. CDR3 size: 14 residues. CDR3 loop: CVSSFVPSNQPQHF. In nucleotides, the CDR3 is TGTGTCAGCAGCTTTGTACCCAGCAATCAGCCCCAGCATTTT.

The chain couples TRBV7-9 to TRBJ2-1; perhaps TRBD1 as D (6 bases). The germline V gene encodes CDR1 SEHNR and CDR2 FQNEAQ (reference sequence). Trimming took off 3 bases at V and 0 bases at J, with 15 bases between the two ends. The CDR3 length is 17 residues. The CDR3, as DNA: TGTGCCAGCAGCTTGGGTACAGGGTCCGGCTCCTACAATGAGCAGTTCTTC. Its translation: CASSLGTGSGSYNEQFF.

V usage is TRBV20-1 and J usage is TRBJ1-2, with a possible D match to TRBD1 (5 bases). Germline V gives CDR1 DFQATT, CDR2 SNEGSKA (reference sequence). V was shortened by 5 bases and J by 8 bases, with 12 bases between the two germline ends. This CDR3 has 11 residues. CDR3 nucleotide sequence: TGCAGTGCTTTAGGGGTAATGGGCTACACCTTC. Translation gives CSALGVMGYTF.

This chain joins TRBV7-9 and TRBJ1-2; no definite D call. V lost 2 bases and J lost 8, with 18 bases in between. Germline V gene lookup returns CDR1 SEHNR and CDR2 FQNEAQ (reference sequence). CDR3 size: 15 residues. The DNA of the CDR3 is TGTGCCAGCAGCTTATTCCGACCGACATCCGGGGGCTACACCTTC. This encodes CASSLFRPTSGGYTF.

The rearrangement links TRBV6-5 to TRBJ1-1, with 8 bases matching TRBD1. The CDR3 sequence is 14 residues long. CDR1 and CDR2 from the germline V gene are MNHEY and SVGAGI. Germline trimming cut 5 bases from V and 4 bases from J; bases unmatched to any gene: 6. In DNA, the CDR3 is TGTGCCAGCAGTGGCAGGGGGCGGGTCACTGAAGCTTTCTTT. Translated: CASSGRGRVTEAFF.

The chain links TRBV9 to TRBJ2-3; TRBD2 matches at 8 bases. The CDR3 consists of 17 residues. Trimming cost V 1 base and J 0 bases; bases outside gene matches: 7. Germline V gene data show CDR1 as SGDLS and CDR2 as YYNGEE. The CDR3 DNA is TGTGCCAGCAGCGTACTATCGGGACTAGGGAGCACAGATACGCAGTATTTT. Translating gives CASSVLSGLGSTDTQYF.

J is TRBJ1-1 and V is TRBV19; D call uncertain. Germline CDR1 and CDR2: LNHDA and SQIVND (reference sequence). The CDR3 has 13 residues. V dropped 5 bases and J dropped 1 base, with 8 bases sitting between them. The CDR3 nucleotides read TGTGCCAGTAGTGCCGCACGGAACACTGAAGCTTTCTTT. As protein: CASSAARNTEAFF.

This clone was found once. The chain couples TRBV7-8 to TRBJ1-4; a weak D match, TRBD1 (6 bases). The length of the CDR3 is 18 residues. V lost 0 bases, J lost 0 bases, and 14 bases lay in between. From germline, CDR1 is SGHVS and CDR2 FQNEAQ. The CDR3 sequence is CASSLASGDDTTNEKLFF. The CDR3 DNA follows: TGTGCCAGCAGCTTAGCCTCAGGGGATGATACAACTAATGAAAAACTGTTTTTT.

The chain uses TRBV29-1 and TRBJ2-7; D possibly corresponds to TRBD2 (6 bases). The CDR3 has 12 amino acids. In germline, CDR1 is SQVTM, CDR2 ANQGSEA. The ends were cut back, 7 bases at V and 6 bases at J, with 16 bases in the middle. The CDR3 DNA reads TGCAGCGGAACTAGCCCAGGTATCGAGCAGTACTTC. Encoded protein: CSGTSPGIEQYF.

This clone appeared a few times. J is TRBJ2-3 and V is TRBV5-4; 7 bases are a match to TRBD1. Trimming took 0 bases from V and 6 from J; bases not matched to a gene: 7. Per the germline V gene, CDR1 is SGHNT and CDR2 is YYREEE (reference sequence). The CDR3 contains 15 residues. CDR3: CASSLEGTAGDTQYF. Here the CDR3 DNA reads TGTGCCAGCAGCTTGGAGGGGACAGCAGGGGATACGCAGTATTTT.

In its sample, this clone was seen a few times. The chain combines TRBV7-9 with TRBJ1-5; D is perhaps TRBD1 (6 bases). This CDR3 has 15 amino acids. Germline assignment: CDR1 SEHNR and CDR2 FQNEAQ (reference sequence). The germline V and J ends were trimmed by 1 base and 5 bases, with 12 bases remaining between them. CDR3 bases: TGTGCCAGCAGCTTAGTAGGGGGGACGGATCAGCCCCAGCATTTT. This encodes CASSLVGGTDQPQHF.

The chain employs TRBV7-6 and TRBJ2-4; perhaps TRBD2 as D (5 bases). Per the germline V gene, CDR1 is SGHVS and CDR2 is FNYEAQ. The CDR3 loop spans 13 amino acids. Trimming removed 4 bases at V and 6 bases at J, with 10 bases between. CDR3 loop: CASSSGGGNIQYF. CDR3 DNA: TGTGCCAGCAGCTCCGGTGGAGGAAACATTCAGTACTTC.

The chain carries TRBV2 and TRBJ2-7, with TRBD1 matching 8 bases. CDR1 SNHLY and CDR2 FYNNEI come from the germline V gene. V shed 5 bases, J shed 0 bases, and the junction held 9 bases outside the gene matches. There are 16 residues in the CDR3. In nucleotides, the CDR3 is TGTGCCAGCAGTTTGGGTGGACAGGGCCTCTCCTACGAGCAGTACTTC. It codes for CASSLGGQGLSYEQYF.

The chain is built from TRBV30 and TRBJ2-7; 7 bases align to TRBD1. After removal of 2 bases from V and 0 bases from J, the junction contained 4 bases not matched to a gene. Germline CDR1 reads GTSNPN; CDR2 reads SVGIG (reference sequence). The CDR3 has 14 residues. Here the CDR3 reads CAWSLQGSSYEQYF. The CDR3 nucleotides read TGTGCCTGGAGTCTACAGGGGTCCTCCTACGAGCAGTACTTC.

The rearrangement links TRBV9 to TRBJ1-2; D might be TRBD1 (5 bases). CDR1 SGDLS and CDR2 YYNGEE come from the germline V gene. V lost 2 bases and J lost 0, with 11 bases in between. This CDR3 contains 15 residues. The CDR3 region has the DNA TGTGCCAGCAGCGTGACCGGGACTCCTAACTATGGCTACACCTTC. Its translation is CASSVTGTPNYGYTF.